This entry is about one TCR beta chain. The antigen it recognizes is unknown. No clone much larger than this one lies a single base away; base qualities are absent. At the junction V is shortened by 2 bases and J by 1 base; bases outside the gene matches: 1. Including the terminal cysteine and phenylalanine, the CDR3 comprises 14 residues. CDR3 DNA is the only sequence kept; it has 42 bases, read in frame from the first base. Per the germline V gene, MNHNS is the CDR1 and SASEGT is the CDR2. The cohort comprised under 700 healthy bone marrow donors. All cohort members were sampled while nominally healthy, although unrecorded immune exposures were likely present. The donor tested CMV seropositive, placing the donor among the 289 seropositive members of the cohort. Each donor provided a peripheral blood sample, and peripheral blood mononuclear cells were used for TCR beta sequencing. The Qiagen DNeasy Blood Extraction Kit was used to extract genomic DNA from the blood cell samples.

The data belong to a study of cytomegalovirus exposure and HLA in healthy donors (dated by TCRdb to about 2017). Regarding the study in general: An earlier analysis of several hundred of the donors reported roughly 300 Gb of sequence data and around 120 million unique TCR beta sequences obtained from about 180 million T cells. Roughly 300 gigabases of sequencing data and 91 million or so unique TCR sequences made up an early release that covered some 640 HLA-typed donors. Of the roughly 400 genotyped donors, over 70% fell in the genetic ancestry cluster associated with self-reported Caucasian donors. The study aimed to test whether cataloging public T cell receptors could reveal signatures of past pathogen exposure. The study used immunosequencing to profile the T cell repertoires of 666 subjects and linked those repertoires to cytomegalovirus serostatus. In addition to the first cohort of 650 to 800 subjects, a separate validation cohort of 120 different subjects was used. High-throughput TCR immunosequencing, statistical association of individual TCRs with disease status, and machine learning were combined to predict cytomegalovirus infection status. A later analysis re-examined previously published TCR beta repertoires from more than 550 donors and added high-resolution HLA genotyping to investigate patterns of TCR occurrence. Rather than using new phenotypic data, the later analysis identified candidate immune exposures from TCR beta sequences and from how often those sequences occurred across donors. An earlier analysis of approximately 580 of the donors used high-throughput TCR beta sequencing to judge whether each TCR beta V gene segment behaved as functional or pseudogenic. Donor age, sex, ethnicity and CMV serostatus were collected together with the repertoire data. In a later genetic analysis, genome-wide SNP genotypes for about three fifths of the roughly 670 donors were used, and that subset was treated as a discovery cohort. All discovery cohort repertoires had been generated using a single sequencing platform. HLA typing covered class I and class II loci at four-digit resolution. Typing coverage varied by locus: roughly 620-640 donors for A, B, C, DRB1 and DQB1; about 520 for DQA1; 600 to 610 for DPA1; roughly 450 for DPB1. Four to six DR-DQ haplotypes were handled as single units for association and clustering because linkage in the cohort was strong. Among several hundred genotyped donors of the cohort, an average of roughly 230,000 unique TCR beta nucleotide sequences was sequenced per donor, of which 15% to 20% were non-productive.

The receptor library was made with the immunoSEQ multiplex PCR assay. For the multiplex PCR, a mixture combining 60 forward primers for TCR Vbeta segments and 13 reverse primers for TCR Jbeta segments was used. The CDR3 region of rearranged TCR beta genes was amplified from genomic DNA with a multiplex PCR assay. On the Illumina HiSeq System, the amplified TCR beta libraries were sequenced as 87-base-pair reads. Under the source paper's analysis protocol: In a later analysis, tens of millions of unique TCR beta chains were counted across the roughly 610 repertoires, and roughly 10 million of these chains were shared by at least two donors. Raw reads were error-corrected and collapsed into unique sequences by a nearest-neighbor algorithm in which closely related sequences were merged to remove PCR and sequencing errors. Alignment of CDR3 sequences to IMGT reference sequences was used to assign V, D and J gene segments. For a sequence to be retained, a match of at least six nucleotides to both a V gene segment and a J gene segment was required. Rearrangements were classified as productive when the CDR3 lacked stop codons and remained in frame with V and J, and all other rearrangements were classified as non-productive. Following IMGT convention, CDR3 was defined as the stretch from the second conserved V-encoded cysteine up to the conserved J-encoded phenylalanine. The earlier analysis of a few hundred of the donors excluded sequences that lacked an unambiguous match to a single V gene segment. An earlier analysis of some 610 of the donors called V segments functional above 56.7% productive rearrangements and segregating when the between-donor standard deviation exceeded 5%. A statistical classification framework was built to diagnose cytomegalovirus status from the catalog of TCR beta chain sequences. In a later analysis, V and J genes were assigned by comparing TCR nucleotide sequences against IMGT/GENE-DB human TR gene sequences. In a later analysis, CDR3 sequences and most-parsimonious VDJ recombination scenarios were assigned using the TCRdist pipeline. In a later analysis, each TCR beta chain was defined by its CDR3 amino acid sequence together with its V-gene family, and reads without a unique V-gene family were excluded. In a later analysis, approximately 640 highly shared, low-generation-probability nucleotide sequences were removed to address suspected cross-contamination and a sequencing artifact. In a later analysis, a clonal expansion index for each public chain was calculated from normalized within-repertoire ranks of inferred template counts. Generation probabilities in a later analysis came from a VDJ recombination model fitted to out-of-frame rearrangements, and those results were checked against IGoR. A later analysis scored TCR-TCR, TCR-HLA and TCR-CMV co-occurrence with hypergeometric tests, applying a repertoire-size bias correction to TCR pairs. In a later analysis, false discovery rates were estimated by permuting HLA or CMV assignments 20 times. In a later analysis, co-occurring TCRs were grouped using DBSCAN, and TCRdist sequence similarity was added for clustering within HLA-allele-positive subsets. Repertoires with fewer than 30,000 or more than 120,000 public chains, plus five repertoires with anomalous nucleotide sharing, were excluded from co-occurrence clustering. The source is immuneACCESS, and TCRdb retained only in-frame sequences with V and J called. Part of the clones is not carried over; for the studies checked, unresolved V genes explain less than half of this, and the remainder is unexplained. The DNA was the basis for D and trimming; V, J and clone size are from that table. Within this sample are about 190,000 clones, with 84% of them counted one time only. Jointly, the top ten make up about 2.4% of the sample.

On the study overall, not on this receptor specifically: The only immune exposure information available for the cohort was CMV serostatus. It was suggested by the authors that the approach could potentially be generalized to other disease states and immunological phenotypes. The study listed 150 to 200 TCR beta chains as associated with cytomegalovirus. According to a later analysis, TCR association rates differed among HLA loci, with DRB1 alleles showing the most associated TCRs and HLA-C alleles showing the fewest. In vitro tests confirmed that a few of the cytomegalovirus-associated TCR beta chains recognize cytomegalovirus antigens. While some public TCRs were present in many individuals, most TCR sequences turned up only very rarely across donors. Because counts were too low, fewer than 20 rarely observed V segments, including chromosome 9 orphons, were excluded from the earlier analysis of several hundred of the donors. At a false discovery rate of 0.05, a later analysis linked some 18,000 TCR beta sequences to specific HLA alleles. When HLA alleles, especially DR and DQ, strongly co-occurred, TCR associations were difficult to assign to individual alleles. A cluster of highly shared sequence variants was judged likely to represent a technical artifact of the sequencing pipeline. A later analysis reported that several top co-occurrence clusters appeared linked to parvovirus B19, influenza, CMV and Epstein-Barr virus. A later analysis found that HLA-associated TCR beta chains were more clonally expanded and had lower generation probabilities than equally common non-associated chains. Correlated functional status among segregating V segments might be attributable to linkage disequilibrium, but an unknown experimental factor could not be ruled out. A further reported finding was that TCR beta sequences accurately predicted the HLA-A and HLA-B alleles for most subjects in the first cohort. Because HLA typing was missing for some donors at each locus, association tests included only the typed subset. An earlier analysis of some 590 of the donors showed that most TCR beta V segments appeared in productive rearrangements either about 87% or about 30% of the time, which broadly matched IMGT annotations. A later genetic analysis associated a missense DCLRE1C variant with V-gene and J-gene trimming of TCR beta chains, and an independent cohort replicated the association. In this cohort, only TCR beta chains were sequenced, and detectable features were limited by the absence of alpha or paired-chain data. A later genetic analysis reported fewer N-insertions in productive TCRs among donors in an Asian-associated ancestry cluster than the roughly 620-donor mean. In both the original and validation cohorts, the classifier was reported to diagnose cytomegalovirus status with high specificity and sensitivity. According to a later analysis, most CMV-associated TCR beta chains appeared to be HLA-restricted, and the HLA associations seemed to be driven largely by CMV exposure. The 87-base-pair reads could not distinguish some IMGT-functional V segments, including TRBV6-2 and TRBV6-3, so those segments were excluded. The presence/absence analyses assumed that sequencing depth was roughly uniform across donors, and that assumption may not be true.

This TCR was recovered from a woman between 45 and 65 years old in good health and CMV-seropositive. Sequenced input: PBMCs. The sequence is built from TRBV6-1 and TRBJ2-7; TRBD1 lines up with 8 middle nucleotides. The DNA sequence is TGTGCCAGCAGTGAAAGGACAGGGTCCTACGAGCAGTACTTC. It encodes CASSERTGSYEQYF.